The rows below give T cell receptor beta chains drawn from one sample of a study of CD8+CD57+ T cells in acquired aplastic anemia. TCRdb independently ran MiXCR on the reads; one entry per CDR3 protein. Of under 350,000 distinct CDR3 sequences listed, 50% to 70% are singletons. The sample taken for sequencing was sorted CD4+, CD8+, or CD8+CD57+ T cells (not recorded which) from PBMCs. These TCRs come from a human donor with severe aplastic anemia or a healthy control (not recorded which). Each CDR3 is given with its conserved first and last residue. A D gene is named only where the DNA matches it firmly. Expanded clones are given a class, and other clones once, few, many or no size at all.

clone_size d_call j_call v_call cdr3_aa cdr3_nt
. TRBD2 TRBJ2-1 TRBV2 CASSRPTLSSGGAHEQFF TGTGCCAGCAGCCGGCCTACCTTGTCTAGCGGGGGGGCTCATGAGCAGTTCTTC
. TRBD1 TRBJ1-2 TRBV24-1 CATSDPLTGEYGYTF TGTGCCACCAGTGACCCCCTGACAGGGGAATATGGCTACACCTTC
. TRBD1 TRBJ1-2 TRBV29-1 CSVLTGAGYGYTF TGCAGCGTTTTAACAGGGGCGGGCTATGGCTACACCTTC
. TRBD1 TRBJ1-1 TRBV19 CASLWTGGNTEAFF TGTGCCAGCCTCTGGACAGGAGGGAATACTGAAGCTTTCTTT
. TRBD2 TRBJ2-7 TRBV19 CASRSGLAGNEQYF TGTGCCAGTAGGAGTGGACTAGCGGGAAACGAGCAGTACTTC
. TRBD2 TRBJ2-1 TRBV7-2 CASSSVPGGGNEQFF TGTGCCAGCAGCTCCGTCCCGGGGGGGGGCAATGAGCAGTTCTTC
. TRBD1 TRBJ2-7 TRBV29-1 CSGAGTGGYEQYF TGCAGCGGCGCCGGGACAGGGGGCTACGAGCAGTACTTC
once . TRBJ1-1 TRBV7-2 CASSFKSSGNTEAFF TGTGCCAGCAGCTTCAAGAGCTCTGGAAACACTGAAGCTTTCTTT
. . TRBJ2-7 TRBV15 CATSREGGPPREQYF TGTGCCACCAGCAGAGAGGGCGGACCGCCTAGGGAGCAGTACTTC
once . TRBJ1-2 TRBV29-1 CSVEGAGFPLYGYTF TGCAGCGTTGAAGGGGCAGGCTTCCCTCTCTATGGCTACACCTTC
. . TRBJ1-1 TRBV5-1 CASSLAEGPRNTEAFF TGCGCCAGCAGCTTGGCCGAGGGACCTAGGAACACTGAAGCTTTCTTT
. . TRBJ2-7 TRBV7-6 CASSPGTPAYEQYF TGTGCCAGCAGCCCCGGGACACCAGCCTACGAGCAGTACTTC
many . TRBJ1-4 TRBV12-3/TRBV12-4 CASTSRRSNGEKLFF TGTGCCAGCACCTCCCGACGGTCAAACGGGGAAAAACTGTTTTTT
. TRBD1 TRBJ1-5 TRBV5-1 CASSSTGGLNQPQHF TGCGCCAGCAGCTCGACAGGGGGGTTGAATCAGCCCCAGCATTTT
few . TRBJ2-3 TRBV5-4 CASSPGPTSSTDTQYF TGTGCCAGCAGCCCGGGACCTACCTCCTCCACAGATACGCAGTATTTT
few . TRBJ1-1 TRBV27 CASTQLGVPEAFF TGTGCCAGCACCCAATTAGGGGTCCCTGAAGCTTTCTTT
. . TRBJ1-1 TRBV2 CASKVQVNTEAFF TGTGCCAGCAAGGTGCAGGTGAACACTGAAGCTTTCTTT
. TRBD2 TRBJ2-5 TRBV7-2 CAVGGSSIAQETQYF TGTGCCGTCGGCGGGAGCAGTATAGCGCAAGAGACCCAGTACTTC
. . TRBJ2-7 TRBV7-3 CAKNGEQYF TGTGCCAAAAACGGCGAGCAGTACTTC
many TRBD1 TRBJ1-2 TRBV28 CASSGRRDRDDNYGYTF TGTGCCAGCAGTGGTAGGAGAGACAGGGATGATAACTATGGCTACACCTTC
many TRBD1 TRBJ1-5 TRBV7-9 CASSSGQASNQPQHF TGTGCCAGCAGCTCGGGACAGGCAAGCAATCAGCCCCAGCATTTT
. . TRBJ2-7 TRBV7-7 CASSLFLSEAMNEQYF TGCGCCAGCAGCTTGTTTCTCAGCGAGGCGATGAACGAGCAGTACTTC
. TRBD2 TRBJ2-2 TRBV5-1 CASSLIAGEAGELFF TGCGCCAGCAGCTTAATCGCGGGAGAAGCCGGGGAGCTGTTTTTT
many TRBD1 TRBJ2-5 TRBV9 CASSVDGQGEETQYF TGTGCCAGCAGCGTAGACGGACAGGGAGAAGAGACCCAGTACTTC
. TRBD2 TRBJ2-7 TRBV24-1 CATSDLASGSLDEQYF TGTGCCACCAGTGATTTGGCTAGCGGGAGTCTCGACGAGCAGTACTTC
. TRBD2 TRBJ2-7 TRBV10-1 CASSESRTSGGTYEQYF TGCGCCAGCAGTGAGTCGAGGACTAGCGGGGGGACCTACGAGCAGTACTTC
. . TRBJ2-5 TRBV2 CASSEATRTILETQYF TGTGCCAGCAGTGAAGCGACCCGGACTATCCTTGAGACCCAGTACTTC
. . TRBJ1-1 TRBV12-3/TRBV12-4 CASNLGVIGETFF TGTGCCAGCAACCTAGGGGTAATCGGTGAGACTTTCTTT
many . TRBJ2-7 TRBV29-1 CSVQGGLGGLYEQYF TGCAGCGTCCAAGGCGGTTTGGGAGGCTTATACGAGCAGTACTTC
. . TRBJ1-6 TRBV7-9 CASSLIQGSNSPLHF TGTGCCAGCAGCTTAATTCAGGGGAGCAATTCACCCCTCCACTTT
. . TRBJ2-7 TRBV19 CASSIGATVEQYF TGTGCCAGTAGTATAGGTGCGACGGTCGAGCAGTACTTC
few TRBD2 TRBJ2-3 TRBV14 CASSQPQRGVGTDTQYF TGTGCCAGCAGCCAGCCTCAGCGGGGGGTTGGCACAGATACGCAGTATTTT
. . TRBJ2-7 TRBV5-8 CASSLGGPTYEQYF TGTGCCAGCAGCTTGGGTGGTCCTACCTACGAGCAGTACTTC
once TRBD1 TRBJ2-7 TRBV10-3 CAISGTGSEQYF TGTGCCATCAGTGGGACAGGCAGTGAGCAGTACTTC
many . TRBJ1-1 TRBV30 CAWSVGPNTEAFF TGTGCCTGGAGTGTTGGCCCGAACACTGAAGCTTTCTTT
few . TRBJ2-3 TRBV2 CASGQGAPDTQYF TGTGCCAGTGGGCAAGGGGCGCCAGATACGCAGTATTTT